Given below is one T cell receptor (beta chain) in context. This record belongs to a study of shared clonotypes between healthy human individuals. It was at deep level that the assay was run. Genomic DNA (from each subset) was split evenly across several immunoSEQ plates. The assay was immunoSEQ multiplex PCR, and TCRdb's table has in-frame clones only and misses some. The data hold about 490,000 clones, with over 65% observed a single time. The CDR3 length is 14 residues. V lost 9 bases and J 2 bases, leaving 14 bases between the germline ends. CDR1 is LNHDA, CDR2 SQIVND, per germline (reference sequence).

The sequenced sample consisted of PBMCs. This chain connects TRBV19 to TRBJ2-1, with a weak D call TRBD2 (6 bases). The origin of this receptor is a middle-aged woman in good health. Some clones in this sample may be carry-over from other donors' samples. CDR3: CASAGPNPYNEQFF. In DNA form, the CDR3 reads TGTGCCAGCGCGGGACCAAACCCCTACAATGAGCAGTTCTTC.